Each of the 14 T cell receptor beta chains below was sequenced from the same sample in a study of spatial heterogeneity in lung cancer (dated by TCRdb to between 2019 and 2020). Per the publication, the time point label means: sample taken at primary tumor resection. TCR sequencing used whole RNA extracted from tumor and nontumor lung tissue, or from cryopreserved PBMC samples, without cell sorting. Library creation used 5' RACE. The run used a NextSeq 500. TCRdb handled the public reads itself, with Q25 trimming in fastp and clone calling in MiXCR, and kept productive beta chains. Every CDR3 protein is listed once, alongside the most common genes and DNA of its rows. The sample has approximately 11,000 distinct CDR3 sequences on record, approximately 6.2% of them singletons. The leading ten clones occupy approximately 10% of the sample. The source material was normal lung tissue next to the tumor, sampled at surgery. The receptors were gathered from a male donor with early-stage non-small cell lung cancer.

Turning to this clonotype: The library was prepared for alpha chains; this beta chain is a stray read, so its frequency means little. The chain uses TRBV7-9 and TRBJ2-3; the match to TRBD1 covers 9 bases. Germline trimming cut 5 bases from V and 10 bases from J; bases unmatched to any gene: 19. The CDR3 length is 17 residues. Looked up from germline, CDR1 is SEHNR and CDR2 is FQNEAQ (reference sequence). The CDR3 DNA is TGTGCCAGCAGCGTACTCGGACAGGGGATGAACGGGGATCCGCAGTATTTT. It is translated as CASSVLGQGMNGDPQYF.

This clonotype was recorded many times. This beta chain slipped into a library made for alpha chains as a stray read, so its size is not meaningful. The chain joins TRBV7-2 to TRBJ1-5; perhaps TRBD1 as D (5 bases). CDR3 size: 17 residues. In germline, CDR1 is SGHTA, CDR2 FQGNSA. Trimming removed 2 bases at V and 6 bases at J, with 20 bases between. This chain's CDR3 is CASSLNRGWGKGQPQHF. CDR3 sequence (DNA): TGTGCCAGCAGCTTAAACAGAGGCTGGGGGAAGGGTCAGCCCCAGCATTTT.

This clonotype was observed many times. A library prepared for alpha chains yielded this beta chain as an off-target read; its size is of little meaning. V gene TRBV3-1 combines with J gene TRBJ1-5, with a possible D match to TRBD1 (5 bases). V lost 2 bases, J lost 5 bases, and 13 bases lay in between. The CDR3 is 15 residues long. CDR1 and CDR2 from the germline V gene are LGHDT and YNNKEL (reference sequence). The CDR3 DNA sequence: TGTGCCAGCAGCCAATCGGGACGCTCTGATCAGCCCCAGCATTTT. Its protein product is CASSQSGRSDQPQHF.

This clonotype has ten or more counts. In a library made to pick up alpha chains, this beta chain is a stray read with a size that means little. V usage is TRBV4-1 and J usage is TRBJ1-2, with D hard to call. V was shortened by 1 base and J by 4 bases, with 13 bases between the two germline ends. CDR1 MGHRA and CDR2 YSYEKL come from the germline V gene. The CDR3 has 15 amino acids. Here the CDR3 DNA reads TGCGCCAGCAGCCAAGGACCCGAAGGAGGCTATGGCTACACCTTC. Translation gives CASSQGPEGGYGYTF.

This clonotype was picked up many times. This beta chain is off target for a library built for alpha chains, so its abundance means little. The chain combines TRBV7-9 with TRBJ2-7; 12 nucleotides match TRBD2. The CDR3 loop spans 15 amino acids. The germline gives CDR1 SEHNR, CDR2 FQNEAQ (reference sequence). V was pared by 5 bases and J by 5 bases, with 7 bases of the junction left unmatched. The CDR3 DNA reads TGTGCCAGCAGCCCTAGCGGGAGGGCCAGCGACGAGCAGTACTTC. Its protein is CASSPSGRASDEQYF. The full variable domain, in which reference TRBV7-9 and TRBJ2-7 provide the parts outside the CDR3, is DTGVSQNPRHKITKRGQNVTFRCDPISEHNRLYWYRQTLGQGPEFLTYFQNEAQLEKSRLLSDRFSAERPKGSFSTLEIQRTEQGDSAMYLCASSPSGRASDEQYFGPGTRLTVT.

Remarks on this clonotype: A library prepared for alpha chains yielded this beta chain as an off-target read; its size is of little meaning. The chain is built from TRBV19 and TRBJ2-5, with TRBD2 identical over 14 bases. Germline trimming cut 4 bases from V and 4 bases from J; bases unmatched to any gene: 8. The CDR3 loop spans 17 amino acids. CDR1 is LNHDA, CDR2 SQIVND, per germline (reference sequence). The CDR3 region has the DNA TGTGCCAGTAGTAGGGGACTAGCGGGAGTTTTCGGAGAGACCCAGTACTTC. Translation gives CASSRGLAGVFGETQYF. The full variable domain, its missing parts supplied by reference TRBV19 and TRBJ2-5, is DGGITQSPKYLFRKEGQNVTLSCEQNLNHDAMYWYRQDPGQGLRLIYYSQIVNDFQKGDIAEGYSVSREKKESFPLTVTSAQKNPTAFYLCASSRGLAGVFGETQYFGPGTRLLVL.

Relative to its sample, this clonotype is medium-sized. Found in a library prepared for alpha chains, this beta chain is an off-target read, and its abundance has little meaning. V gene TRBV12-3 or TRBV12-4 combines with J gene TRBJ2-7; unclear D gene. Between the trimmed V and J ends, which lost 0 bases and 4 bases, there was a span of 7 bases. The CDR3 loop spans 13 amino acids. The CDR3 here is CASSLAMNYEQYF. In DNA form, the CDR3 reads TGTGCCAGCAGTTTAGCGATGAATTACGAGCAGTACTTC.

The sample holds a few counts of this clonotype. This beta chain is a stray sequence in a library constructed for alpha chains; its clone size is not meaningful. The gene calls are TRBV5-1 and TRBJ1-1; D unclear. The germline CDR1 and CDR2 sequences are SGHRS and YFSETQ. The CDR3 covers 15 residues. Between the trimmed V and J ends, which lost 0 bases and 4 bases, there was a span of 13 bases. This chain's CDR3 is CASSLEVPGVTEAFF. Here the CDR3 DNA reads TGCGCCAGCAGCTTGGAGGTCCCAGGAGTCACTGAAGCTTTCTTT.

Many counts were recorded for this clonotype. A library made for alpha chains picked up this beta chain off target, so its size means little. V and J are TRBV12-3 or TRBV12-4 and TRBJ2-1; no definite D call. V lost 3 bases and J lost 4, with 10 bases in between. This CDR3 region has 14 residues. The CDR3 DNA reads as TGTGCCAGCAGTTTCCTTAGCAGATACAATGAGCAGTTCTTC. The encoded protein is CASSFLSRYNEQFF.

This clonotype occurred many times. Found in a library prepared for alpha chains, this beta chain is an off-target read, and its abundance has little meaning. This chain uses TRBV29-1 with TRBJ2-1; TRBD1 agrees at 9 bases. From germline, CDR1 is SQVTM and CDR2 ANQGSEA. Trimming removed 3 bases from V and 5 bases from J; junction bases left unmatched: 5. The CDR3 length is 14 residues. The CDR3 sequence is CSVDGGQGNNEQFF. CDR3 in DNA: TGCAGCGTTGATGGCGGACAGGGGAACAATGAGCAGTTCTTC.

Concerning this clonotype: Since it is a stray read in a library aimed at alpha chains, this beta chain has a size that is not meaningful. The rearrangement links TRBV7-9 to TRBJ1-4; D is unclear. The CDR3 consists of 13 residues. Per germline, CDR1 SEHNR and CDR2 FQNEAQ (reference sequence). V lost 1 base and J lost 7, with 7 bases in between. The CDR3 loop is CASSLEGIEKLFF. The CDR3 nucleotides read TGTGCCAGCAGCTTAGAAGGGATTGAAAAACTGTTTTTT.

This clonotype was seen many times. Since the library was made to target alpha chains, this beta chain is a stray read and its abundance is not meaningful. The J gene is TRBJ1-3, the V gene TRBV13, with D maybe TRBD1 (6 bases). Germline CDR1 is PRHDT and CDR2 is FYEKMQ (reference sequence). Trimming stripped 2 bases from V and 0 bases from J, with 14 bases between. This CDR3 contains 17 residues. The chain's CDR3 is CASSLRGGRISGNTIYF. The CDR3 DNA reads as TGTGCCAGCAGCTTAAGGGGGGGACGGATCTCTGGAAACACCATATATTTT.

This clonotype was counted many times. As an off-target read in a library built for alpha chains, this beta chain has a frequency of little significance. The chain recombines TRBV27 with TRBJ2-1, with 13 bases matching TRBD2. The CDR3 spans 15 residues. Trimming at V came to 5 bases and at J to 7 bases, leaving 5 bases not matched to a gene. Looked up from germline, CDR1 is MNHEY and CDR2 is SMNVEV (reference sequence). CDR3 sequence reads: CASSRTSGSINEQFF. CDR3 DNA sequence: TGTGCCAGCAGTAGGACTAGCGGGAGTATTAATGAGCAGTTCTTC.

A remark on this clonotype: A library prepared for alpha chains yielded this beta chain as an off-target read; its size is of little meaning. The rearrangement links TRBV11-1 to TRBJ2-1, with TRBD2 matching 8 bases. V lost 0 bases, J lost 7 bases, and 11 bases stayed unmatched. Germline V lookup: CDR1 SGHAT, CDR2 FQDESV (reference sequence). This CDR3 has 17 residues. CDR3 bases: TGTGCCAGCAGCTTAGCGTGGGGACTAGAGGTCAGGAATGAGCAGTTCTTC. Protein sequence: CASSLAWGLEVRNEQFF.